This T cell receptor beta chain is from a study of CD8 T cells in Susac syndrome. V was cut by 3 bases and J by 3 bases, with 18 bases left in between. Germline V gene lookup returns CDR1 DFQATT and CDR2 SNEGSKA (reference sequence). The CDR3 has 15 amino acids. A remark on this clonotype: Its antigen is currently unknown.

Broader study findings: In its TCR sequencing and HLA analysis, the study acknowledged that the number of individuals was relatively small.

With random hexamers, reverse transcription was performed on about 0.5 to 1 ug of RNA. From the immunoSEQ multiplex PCR reads, TCRdb called clonotypes with MiXCR, one entry per CDR3 protein. Of about 130,000 distinct CDR3 sequences in the sample, approximately 96% were seen once. The chain couples TRBV20-1 to TRBJ2-7; no firm D call. This receptor was identified in a human donor with Susac syndrome. The sample consisted of CD8+ T cells from PBMCs. CDR3 loop: CSASPPSDALYEQYF. DNA for the CDR3: TGCAGTGCTAGCCCCCCTAGTGACGCCCTCTACGAGCAGTACTTC.